This T cell receptor (beta chain) was identified during a study of shared clonotypes between healthy human individuals. Study results and limitations: Clonotypes which were not shared had lower generation probabilities than clonotypes that all four donors shared. Expectations were that clonotype sharing among donors would be affected by sequencing depth.

CD45RO-negative, CCR7-selected cells formed the naive CD8 fraction, which excluded terminally differentiated effector memory CD45RA+ cells. Clones were sequenced by immunoSEQ multiplex PCR, and TCRdb holds only the in-frame ones, with some missing. The sample shows about 700,000 clones, 92% of them seen only once. A word on this clone: The antigen is not known. In the same sample, other DNA sequences code for this CDR3.

This receptor was identified in a man aged 25 to 45 in good health. The source material was naive CD8+ T cells sorted from blood.

The CDR3 DNA reads as TGTGCCAGCAGCTTAGCAGGAGAGACCCAGTACTTC. Amino acid sequence: CASSLAGETQYF. The chain has TRBV11-2 and TRBJ2-5; D is unresolved. Trimming removed 1 base at V and 4 bases at J, with 4 bases between. Germline lookup yields CDR1 SGHAT and CDR2 FQNNGV. This CDR3 comprises 12 residues.